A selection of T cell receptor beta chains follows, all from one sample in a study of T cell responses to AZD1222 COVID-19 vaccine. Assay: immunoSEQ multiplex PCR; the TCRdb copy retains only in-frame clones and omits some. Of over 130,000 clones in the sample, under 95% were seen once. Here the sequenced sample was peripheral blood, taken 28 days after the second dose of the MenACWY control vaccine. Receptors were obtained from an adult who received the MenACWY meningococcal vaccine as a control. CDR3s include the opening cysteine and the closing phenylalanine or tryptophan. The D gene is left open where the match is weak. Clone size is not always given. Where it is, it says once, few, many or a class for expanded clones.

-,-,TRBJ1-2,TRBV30,CAWSPSANYGYTF,TGTGCCTGGAGTCCGTCAGCTAACTATGGCTACACCTTC
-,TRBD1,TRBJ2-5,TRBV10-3,CAISTGQEETQYF,TGTGCCATCAGTACCGGACAGGAAGAGACCCAGTACTTC
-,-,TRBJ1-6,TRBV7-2,CASSLGVVSLSYNSPLHF,TGTGCCAGCAGCTTAGGCGTGGTTTCTCTCTCCTATAATTCACCCCTCCACTTT
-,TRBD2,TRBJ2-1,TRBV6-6,CASSRTSGSTSYNEQFF,TGTGCCAGCAGTCGGACTAGCGGGAGTACGTCCTACAATGAGCAGTTCTTC
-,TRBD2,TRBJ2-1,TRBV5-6,CASSLGRERFNEQFF,TGTGCCAGCAGCTTGGGGCGGGAGAGGTTCAATGAGCAGTTCTTC
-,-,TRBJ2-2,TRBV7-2,CASSPSQANTGELFF,TGTGCCAGCAGCCCCAGTCAGGCGAACACCGGGGAGCTGTTTTTT
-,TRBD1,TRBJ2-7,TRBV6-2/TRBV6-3,CASSFVKGAPSYEQYF,TGTGCCAGCAGTTTCGTCAAGGGGGCACCCTCCTACGAGCAGTACTTC
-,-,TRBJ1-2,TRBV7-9,CASSMEGGWGYTF,TGTGCCAGCAGCATGGAGGGTGGATGGGGCTACACCTTC
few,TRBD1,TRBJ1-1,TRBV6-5,CASSYSGGKGTEAFF,TGTGCCAGCAGTTACTCAGGGGGCAAGGGCACTGAAGCTTTCTTT
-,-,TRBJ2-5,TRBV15,CATSREDVVETQYF,TGTGCCACCAGCAGAGAGGACGTAGTAGAGACCCAGTACTTC
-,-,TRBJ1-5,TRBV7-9,CASSLTNQPQHF,TGTGCCAGCAGCTTAACCAATCAGCCCCAGCATTTT
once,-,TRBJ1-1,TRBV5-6,CASSRGRVVPEAFF,TGTGCCAGCAGCCGCGGCAGGGTGGTCCCTGAAGCTTTCTTT
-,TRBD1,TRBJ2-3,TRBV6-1,CASSEYVTGGTDTQYF,TGTGCCAGCAGTGAATATGTGACAGGGGGCACAGATACGCAGTATTTT
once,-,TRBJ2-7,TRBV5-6,CASSLGPRFSYEQYF,TGTGCCAGCAGCTTAGGTCCCCGGTTTTCGTACGAGCAGTACTTC
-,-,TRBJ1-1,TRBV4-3,CASSQDHGGSEAFF,TGCGCCAGCAGCCAAGATCATGGGGGGTCTGAAGCTTTCTTT
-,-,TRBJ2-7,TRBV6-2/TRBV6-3,CASSYFGVGTPSYEQYF,TGTGCCAGCAGTTATTTCGGTGTGGGGACGCCCTCCTACGAGCAGTACTTC
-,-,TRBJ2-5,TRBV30,CAWSVPFGTQYF,TGTGCCTGGAGTGTACCCTTCGGGACCCAGTACTTC
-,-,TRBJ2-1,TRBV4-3,CASSQNPDHTYNEQFF,TGCGCCAGCAGCCAAAATCCGGACCACACCTACAATGAGCAGTTCTTC
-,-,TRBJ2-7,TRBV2,CASSDLGGGSYEQYF,TGTGCCAGCAGTGACCTCGGGGGCGGGTCCTACGAGCAGTACTTC
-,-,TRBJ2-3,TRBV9,CASKGSTDTQYF,TGTGCCAGCAAAGGAAGCACAGATACGCAGTATTTT
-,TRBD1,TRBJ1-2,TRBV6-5,CASSYRLGDRGGGYTF,TGTGCCAGCAGTTATCGGTTAGGGGACAGGGGGGGCGGCTACACCTTC
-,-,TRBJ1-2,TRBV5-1,CASSLAPGYGYTF,TGCGCCAGCAGCTTGGCCCCCGGTTATGGCTACACCTTC
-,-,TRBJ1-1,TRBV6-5,CASSYSRTANTEAFF,TGTGCCAGCAGTTACTCGCGGACGGCGAACACTGAAGCTTTCTTT
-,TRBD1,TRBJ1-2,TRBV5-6,CASSLFSSGTGGHGYTF,TGTGCCAGCAGCCTCTTCTCTTCCGGGACAGGGGGCCATGGCTACACCTTC
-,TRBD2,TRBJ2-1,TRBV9,CASSVGLAGNNEQFF,TGTGCCAGCAGCGTAGGGCTAGCGGGAAACAATGAGCAGTTCTTC
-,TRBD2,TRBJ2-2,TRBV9,CASSGGLAGRSNTGELFF,TGTGCCAGCAGCGGGGGACTAGCGGGAAGGTCGAACACCGGGGAGCTGTTTTTT
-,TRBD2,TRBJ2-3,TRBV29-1,CSVQRSGGSTDTQYF,TGCAGCGTTCAAAGAAGCGGGGGGAGCACAGATACGCAGTATTTT
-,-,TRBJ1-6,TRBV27,CASSLSPGDNSPLHF,TGTGCCAGCAGTTTAAGTCCCGGAGATAATTCACCCCTCCACTTT
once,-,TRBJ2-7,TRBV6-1,CASRGQQGDEQYF,TGTGCCAGCAGGGGCCAACAGGGAGACGAGCAGTACTTC
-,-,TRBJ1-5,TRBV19,CASSMLGPAGNQPQHF,TGTGCCAGTAGTATGTTGGGGCCAGCTGGCAATCAGCCCCAGCATTTT
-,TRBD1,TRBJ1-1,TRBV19,CASSADRGATEAFF,TGTGCCAGTAGTGCGGACAGGGGGGCCACTGAAGCTTTCTTT
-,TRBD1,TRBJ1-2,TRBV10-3,CAISESGQGASEGYTF,TGTGCCATCAGTGAGTCCGGCCAGGGGGCTTCCGAGGGCTACACCTTC
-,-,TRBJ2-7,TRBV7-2,CASSLGGGHYEQYF,TGTGCCAGCAGCTTAGGGGGGGGCCACTACGAGCAGTACTTC
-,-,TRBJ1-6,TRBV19,CASSRSQPNSPLHF,TGTGCCAGTAGTCGGTCGCAGCCAAATTCACCCCTCCACTTT
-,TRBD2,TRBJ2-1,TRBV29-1,CSVASRQGGGEQFF,TGCAGCGTTGCGTCTCGGCAGGGCGGGGGTGAGCAGTTCTTC
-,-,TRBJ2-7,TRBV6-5,CAAREGVGYEQYF,TGTGCCGCCCGCGAAGGGGTCGGGTACGAGCAGTACTTC
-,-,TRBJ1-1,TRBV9,CASSVEGSGGTEAFF,TGTGCCAGCAGCGTAGAAGGGTCCGGGGGCACTGAAGCTTTCTTT
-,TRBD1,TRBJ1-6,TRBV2,CASSIGQGISPLHF,TGTGCCAGCAGCATAGGACAGGGTATTTCACCCCTCCACTTT
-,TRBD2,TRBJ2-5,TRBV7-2,CASSTSGGPETQYF,TGTGCCAGCAGCACTAGCGGGGGCCCGGAGACCCAGTACTTC
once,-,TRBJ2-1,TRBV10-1,CASSEGSANNEQFF,TGCGCCAGCAGTGAAGGGTCGGCGAACAATGAGCAGTTCTTC
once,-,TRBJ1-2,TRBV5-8,CASSLEGANYGYTF,TGTGCCAGCAGCTTGGAGGGAGCGAACTATGGCTACACCTTC
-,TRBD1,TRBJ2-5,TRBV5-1,CASSLFETGAARTQYF,TGCGCCAGCAGCTTGTTTGAGACAGGGGCGGCCCGGACCCAGTACTTC
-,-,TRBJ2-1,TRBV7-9,CASSLRLAGYNEQFF,TGTGCCAGCAGCTTACGTCTAGCCGGATACAATGAGCAGTTCTTC
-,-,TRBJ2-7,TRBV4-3,CASSQDVRRSYEQYF,TGCGCCAGCAGCCAAGACGTGCGACGATCCTACGAGCAGTACTTC
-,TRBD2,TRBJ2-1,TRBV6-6,CASRTSNDEQFF,TGTGCCAGCAGGACTAGCAATGATGAGCAGTTCTTC
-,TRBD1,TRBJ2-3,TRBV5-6,CASSSGQTTDTQYF,TGTGCCAGCAGCTCGGGACAGACCACAGATACGCAGTATTTT
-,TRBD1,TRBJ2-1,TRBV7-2,CASSRDAGQGYNEQFF,TGTGCCAGCAGCCGGGATGCTGGACAGGGGTACAATGAGCAGTTCTTC
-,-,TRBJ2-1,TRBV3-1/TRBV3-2,CASSLTSNSYNEQFF,TGTGCCAGCAGCCTTACTAGCAACTCCTACAATGAGCAGTTCTTC
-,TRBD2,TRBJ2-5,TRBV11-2,CASSPGTSAQETQYF,TGTGCCAGCAGCCCGGGGACTAGCGCACAAGAGACCCAGTACTTC